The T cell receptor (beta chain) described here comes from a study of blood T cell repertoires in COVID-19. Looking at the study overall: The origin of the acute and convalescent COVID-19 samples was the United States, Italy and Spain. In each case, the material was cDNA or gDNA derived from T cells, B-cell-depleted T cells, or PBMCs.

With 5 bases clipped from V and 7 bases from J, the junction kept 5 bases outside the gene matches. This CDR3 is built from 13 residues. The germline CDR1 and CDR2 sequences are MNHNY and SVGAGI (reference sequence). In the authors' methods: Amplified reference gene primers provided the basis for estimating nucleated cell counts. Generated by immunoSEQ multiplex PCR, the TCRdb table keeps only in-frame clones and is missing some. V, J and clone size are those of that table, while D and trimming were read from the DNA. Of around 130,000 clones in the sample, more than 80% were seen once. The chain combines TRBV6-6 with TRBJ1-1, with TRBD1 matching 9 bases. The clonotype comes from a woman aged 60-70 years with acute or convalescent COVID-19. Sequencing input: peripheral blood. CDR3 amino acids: CASSHGTGFEAFF. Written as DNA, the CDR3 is TGTGCCAGCAGTCACGGGACAGGGTTTGAAGCTTTCTTT.